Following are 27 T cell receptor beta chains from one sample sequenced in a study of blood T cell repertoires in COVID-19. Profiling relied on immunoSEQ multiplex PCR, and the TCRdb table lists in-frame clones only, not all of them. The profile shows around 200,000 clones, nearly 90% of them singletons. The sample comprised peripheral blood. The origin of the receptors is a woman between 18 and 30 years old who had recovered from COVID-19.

DNA of the CDR3: TGTGCCTGGCAGGGGGGCGGAGAGACCCAGTACTTC. It yields the protein CAWQGGGETQYF. This chain connects TRBV30 to TRBJ2-5; D possibly corresponds to TRBD1 (7 bases). V gave up 5 bases and J gave up 4 bases, with 11 bases separating them. Germline CDR1 reads GTSNPN; CDR2 reads SVGIG (reference sequence). The CDR3 sequence is 12 residues long. Using reference TRBV30 and TRBJ2-5 for the parts outside the CDR3, the full variable domain is SQTIHQWPATLVQPVGSPLSLECTVEGTSNPNLYWYRQAAGRGLQLLFYSVGIGQISSEVPQNLSASRPQDRQFILSSKKLLLSDSGFYLCAWQGGGETQYFGPGTRLLVL.

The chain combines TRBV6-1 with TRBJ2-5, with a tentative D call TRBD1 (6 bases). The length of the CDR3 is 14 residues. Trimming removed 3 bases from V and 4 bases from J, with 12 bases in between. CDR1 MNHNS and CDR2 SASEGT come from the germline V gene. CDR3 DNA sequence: TGTGCCAGCAGTGATACAGGGAAGATAGAGACCCAGTACTTC. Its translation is CASSDTGKIETQYF.

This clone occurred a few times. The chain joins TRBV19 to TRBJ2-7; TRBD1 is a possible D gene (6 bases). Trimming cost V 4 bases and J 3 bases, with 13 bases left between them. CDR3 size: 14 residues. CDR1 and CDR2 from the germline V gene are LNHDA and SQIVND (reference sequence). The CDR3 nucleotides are TGTGCCAGTAGTAGACAGGATAACTTCTACGAGCAGTACTTC. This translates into CASSRQDNFYEQYF.

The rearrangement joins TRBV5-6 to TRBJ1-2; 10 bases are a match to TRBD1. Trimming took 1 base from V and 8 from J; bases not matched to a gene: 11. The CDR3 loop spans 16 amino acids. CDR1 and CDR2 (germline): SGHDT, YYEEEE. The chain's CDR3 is CASSLPGTGVRGGYTF. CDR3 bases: TGTGCCAGCAGCTTGCCCGGGACAGGGGTCAGAGGAGGCTACACCTTC.

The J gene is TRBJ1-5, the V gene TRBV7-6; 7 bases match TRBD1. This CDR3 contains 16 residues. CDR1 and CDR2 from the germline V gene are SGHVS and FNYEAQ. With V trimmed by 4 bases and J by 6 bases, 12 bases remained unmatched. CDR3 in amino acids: CASSSRRGPRGQPQHF. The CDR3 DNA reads TGTGCCAGCAGCTCCAGAAGGGGGCCCCGTGGTCAGCCCCAGCATTTT.

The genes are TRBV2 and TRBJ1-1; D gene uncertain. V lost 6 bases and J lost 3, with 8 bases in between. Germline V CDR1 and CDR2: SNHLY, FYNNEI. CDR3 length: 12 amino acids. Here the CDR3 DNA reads TGTGCCAGCAGCTTTCAGGACACTGAAGCTTTCTTT. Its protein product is CASSFQDTEAFF. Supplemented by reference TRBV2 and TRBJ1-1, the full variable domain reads EPEVTQTPSHQVTQMGQEVILRCVPISNHLYFYWYRQILGQKVEFLVSFYNNEISEKSEIFDDQFSVERPDGSNFTLKIRSTKLEDSAMYFCASSFQDTEAFFGQGTRLTVV.

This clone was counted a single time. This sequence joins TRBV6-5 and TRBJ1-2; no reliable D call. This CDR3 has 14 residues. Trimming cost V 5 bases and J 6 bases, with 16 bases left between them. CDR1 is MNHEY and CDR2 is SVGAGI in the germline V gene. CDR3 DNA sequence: TGTGCCAGCAGTCTCACTACAGCGGCCCATGGCTACACCTTC. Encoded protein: CASSLTTAAHGYTF.

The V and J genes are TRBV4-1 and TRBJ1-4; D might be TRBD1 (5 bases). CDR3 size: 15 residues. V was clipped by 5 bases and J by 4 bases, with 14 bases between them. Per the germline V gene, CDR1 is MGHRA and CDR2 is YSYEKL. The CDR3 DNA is TGCGCCAGCAGCTTCAGGGTCCTGAATAATGAAAAACTGTTTTTT. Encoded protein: CASSFRVLNNEKLFF.

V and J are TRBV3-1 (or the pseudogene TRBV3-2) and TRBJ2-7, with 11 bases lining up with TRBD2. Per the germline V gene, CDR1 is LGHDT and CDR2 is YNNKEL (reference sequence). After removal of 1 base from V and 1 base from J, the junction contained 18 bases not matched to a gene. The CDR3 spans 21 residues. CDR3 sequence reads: CASSQGVLLAGGKTNSYEQYF. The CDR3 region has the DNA TGTGCCAGCAGCCAAGGAGTTCTTTTAGCGGGAGGGAAAACAAATTCCTACGAGCAGTACTTC.

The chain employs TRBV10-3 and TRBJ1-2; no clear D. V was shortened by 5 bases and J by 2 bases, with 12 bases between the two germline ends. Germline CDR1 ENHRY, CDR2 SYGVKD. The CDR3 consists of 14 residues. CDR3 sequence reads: CAISKPGGNYGYTF. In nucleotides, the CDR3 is TGTGCCATCAGTAAACCGGGAGGCAACTATGGCTACACCTTC.

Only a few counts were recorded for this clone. This chain's CDR3 is CAWSYGGGRETQYF. The CDR3 region has the DNA TGTGCCTGGAGTTACGGAGGGGGCAGGGAGACCCAGTACTTC. The chain joins TRBV30 to TRBJ2-5; weak D call: TRBD1 (7 bases). From germline, CDR1 is GTSNPN and CDR2 SVGIG (reference sequence). The CDR3 extends over 14 amino acids. V was shortened by 2 bases and J by 5 bases, with 15 bases between the two germline ends.

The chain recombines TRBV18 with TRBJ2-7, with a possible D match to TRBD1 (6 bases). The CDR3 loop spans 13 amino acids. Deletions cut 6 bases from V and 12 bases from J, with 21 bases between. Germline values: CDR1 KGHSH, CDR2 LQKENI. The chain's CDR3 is CASSPDRSSGSYF. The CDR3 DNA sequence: TGTGCCAGCTCGCCGGACAGATCCAGCGGCTCGTACTTC.

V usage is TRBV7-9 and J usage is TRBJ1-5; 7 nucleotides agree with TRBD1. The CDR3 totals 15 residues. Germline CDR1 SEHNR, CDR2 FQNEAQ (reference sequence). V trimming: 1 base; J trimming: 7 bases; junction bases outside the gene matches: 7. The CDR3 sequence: CASSLGGTDGQPQHF. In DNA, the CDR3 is TGTGCCAGCAGCTTAGGGGGGACAGATGGCCAGCCCCAGCATTTT.

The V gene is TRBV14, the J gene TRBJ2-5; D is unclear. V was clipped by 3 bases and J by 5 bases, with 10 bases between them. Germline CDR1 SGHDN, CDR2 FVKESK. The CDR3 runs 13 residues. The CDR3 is CASSQVLLETQYF. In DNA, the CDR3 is TGTGCCAGCAGCCAGGTACTATTGGAGACCCAGTACTTC.

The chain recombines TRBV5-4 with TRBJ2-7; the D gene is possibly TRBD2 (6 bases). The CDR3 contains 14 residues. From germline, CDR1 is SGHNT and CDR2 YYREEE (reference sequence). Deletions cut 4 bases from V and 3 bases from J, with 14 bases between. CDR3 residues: CASSAGTPLYEQYF. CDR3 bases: TGTGCCAGCAGCGCGGGAACCCCACTCTACGAGCAGTACTTC.

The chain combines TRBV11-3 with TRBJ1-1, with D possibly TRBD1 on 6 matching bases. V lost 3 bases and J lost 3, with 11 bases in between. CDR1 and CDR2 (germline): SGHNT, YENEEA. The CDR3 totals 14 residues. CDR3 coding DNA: TGTGCCAGCAGCTTGGCTGGGGGCCACACTGAAGCTTTCTTT. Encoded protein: CASSLAGGHTEAFF.

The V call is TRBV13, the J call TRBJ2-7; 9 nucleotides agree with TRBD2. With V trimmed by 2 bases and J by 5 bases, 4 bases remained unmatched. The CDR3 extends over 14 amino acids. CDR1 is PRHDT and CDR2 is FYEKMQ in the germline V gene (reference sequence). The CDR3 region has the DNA TGTGCCAGCAGCTTAATACTAGCGGGCGACGAGCAGTACTTC. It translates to CASSLILAGDEQYF. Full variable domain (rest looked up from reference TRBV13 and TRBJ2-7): AAGVIQSPRHLIKEKRETATLKCYPIPRHDTVYWYQQGPGQDPQFLISFYEKMQSDKGSIPDRFSAQQFSDYHSELNMSSLELGDSALYFCASSLILAGDEQYFGPGTRLTVT.

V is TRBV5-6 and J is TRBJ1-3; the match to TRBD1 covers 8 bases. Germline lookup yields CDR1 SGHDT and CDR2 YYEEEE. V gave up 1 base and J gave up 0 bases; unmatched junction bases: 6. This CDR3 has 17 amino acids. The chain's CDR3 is CASSLMTGARSGNTIYF. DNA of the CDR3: TGTGCCAGCAGCTTGATGACAGGGGCCCGCTCTGGAAACACCATATATTTT.

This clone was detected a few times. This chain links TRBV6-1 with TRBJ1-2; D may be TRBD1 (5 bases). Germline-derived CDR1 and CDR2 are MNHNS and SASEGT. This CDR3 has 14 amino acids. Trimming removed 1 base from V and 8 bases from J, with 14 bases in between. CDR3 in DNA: TGTGCCAGCAGTGAAGGAATGGAGGGGAAAGGCTACACCTTC. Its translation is CASSEGMEGKGYTF.

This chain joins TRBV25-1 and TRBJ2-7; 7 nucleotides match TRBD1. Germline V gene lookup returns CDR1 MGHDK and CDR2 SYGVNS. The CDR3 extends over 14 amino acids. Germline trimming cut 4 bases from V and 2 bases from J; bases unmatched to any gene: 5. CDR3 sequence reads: CASSGQGPTYEQYF. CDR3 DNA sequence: TGTGCCAGCAGTGGACAGGGACCTACCTACGAGCAGTACTTC.

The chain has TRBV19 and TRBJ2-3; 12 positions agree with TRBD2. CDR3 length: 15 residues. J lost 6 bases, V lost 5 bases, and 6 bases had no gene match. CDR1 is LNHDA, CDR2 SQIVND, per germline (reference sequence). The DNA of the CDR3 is TGTGCCAGTAGTGAGACTAGCGGGAGAGTCGATACGCAGTATTTT. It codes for CASSETSGRVDTQYF.

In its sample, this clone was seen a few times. The CDR3 loop reads CAWSDYYYEQYF. The DNA of the CDR3 is TGTGCCTGGAGTGATTATTACTACGAGCAGTACTTC. This chain connects TRBV30 to TRBJ2-7; D ambiguous. Germline V gene data show CDR1 as GTSNPN and CDR2 as SVGIG (reference sequence). The CDR3 covers 12 residues. The V gene lost 1 base and the J gene lost 3 bases, with 7 bases spanning the gap.

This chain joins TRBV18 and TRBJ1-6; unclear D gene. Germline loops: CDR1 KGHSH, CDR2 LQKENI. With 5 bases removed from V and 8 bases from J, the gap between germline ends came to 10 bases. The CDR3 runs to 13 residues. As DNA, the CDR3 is TGTGCCAGCTCAGTTGAGGCCTATTCACCCCTCCACTTT. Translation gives CASSVEAYSPLHF.

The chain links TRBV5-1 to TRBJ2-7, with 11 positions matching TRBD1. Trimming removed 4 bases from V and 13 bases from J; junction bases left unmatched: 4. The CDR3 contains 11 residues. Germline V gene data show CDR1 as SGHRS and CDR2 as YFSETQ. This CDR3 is CASSPDRGLYF. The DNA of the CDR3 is TGCGCCAGCAGCCCGGACAGGGGGCTATACTTC. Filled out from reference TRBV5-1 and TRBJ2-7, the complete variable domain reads KAGVTQTPRYLIKTRGQQVTLSCSPISGHRSVSWYQQTPGQGLQFLFEYFSETQRNKGNFPGRFSGRQFSNSRSEMNVSTLELGDSALYLCASSPDRGLYFGPGTRLTVT.

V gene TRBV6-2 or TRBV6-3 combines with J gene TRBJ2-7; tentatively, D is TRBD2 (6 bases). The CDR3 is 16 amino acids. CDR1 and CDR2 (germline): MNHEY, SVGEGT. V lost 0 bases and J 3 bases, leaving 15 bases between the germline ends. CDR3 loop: CASSYSMVPGDYEQYF. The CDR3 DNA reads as TGTGCCAGCAGTTACTCGATGGTGCCGGGGGACTACGAGCAGTACTTC.

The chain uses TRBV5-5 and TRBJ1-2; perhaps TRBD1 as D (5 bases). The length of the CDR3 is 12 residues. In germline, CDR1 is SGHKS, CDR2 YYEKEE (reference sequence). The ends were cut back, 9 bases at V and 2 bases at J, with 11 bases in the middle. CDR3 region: CATQGANYGYTF. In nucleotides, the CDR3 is TGTGCCACTCAAGGGGCGAACTATGGCTACACCTTC.

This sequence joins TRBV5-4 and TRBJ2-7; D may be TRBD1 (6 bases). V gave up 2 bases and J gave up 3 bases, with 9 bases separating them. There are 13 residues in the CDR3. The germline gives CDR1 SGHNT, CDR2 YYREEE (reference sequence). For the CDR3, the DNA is TGTGCCAGCAGCTTTCTGGACAGCTACGAGCAGTACTTC. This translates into CASSFLDSYEQYF.